What follows are 14 T cell receptor beta chains derived from one specimen sequenced in a study of cytomegalovirus exposure and HLA in healthy donors. In the PCR, 60 Vbeta and 13 Jbeta primers were used. Profiling relied on immunoSEQ multiplex PCR, and the TCRdb table lists in-frame clones only, not all of them. Of 75,000 to 100,000 clones listed, approximately 74% are singletons. Sequenced material: PBMCs. These receptors all come from a woman in her 70s in good health and CMV-seropositive.

The V call is TRBV6-1, the J call TRBJ1-2, with D possibly TRBD1 on 5 matching bases. Looked up from germline, CDR1 is MNHNS and CDR2 is SASEGT. Trimming stripped 6 bases from V and 4 bases from J, with 15 bases between. The CDR3 has 14 amino acids. This CDR3 is CASSATFQGYGYTF. DNA of the CDR3: TGTGCCAGCAGCGCTACCTTCCAGGGCTATGGCTACACCTTC.

J is TRBJ2-7 and V is TRBV27, with no clear D. The CDR3 contains 15 residues. V dropped 2 bases and J dropped 0 bases, with 11 bases sitting between them. The germline V gene has CDR1 MNHEY and CDR2 SMNVEV (reference sequence). This chain's CDR3 is CASSLGGGSSYEQYF. DNA for the CDR3: TGTGCCAGCAGTTTAGGTGGCGGCTCCTCCTACGAGCAGTACTTC.

The chain carries TRBV11-3 and TRBJ2-1, with TRBD2 matching 10 bases. Trimming at V came to 3 bases and at J to 4 bases, leaving 6 bases not matched to a gene. The CDR3 extends over 16 amino acids. Germline CDR1 and CDR2: SGHNT and YENEEA. In nucleotides, the CDR3 is TGTGCCAGCAGCTTTGGGCTAGCGGGAGCTTACAATGAGCAGTTCTTC. Protein sequence: CASSFGLAGAYNEQFF.

The J gene is TRBJ2-1, the V gene TRBV11-3, with D possibly matching TRBD2 (5 bases). This CDR3 spans 14 amino acids. In germline, CDR1 is SGHNT, CDR2 YENEEA. Between the trimmed V and J ends, which lost 4 bases and 3 bases, there was a span of 10 bases. CDR3 sequence (DNA): TGTGCCAGCAGCTCGGGGTTAGGCTACAATGAGCAGTTCTTC. This encodes CASSSGLGYNEQFF.

This chain connects TRBV18 to TRBJ1-1; D unclear. The CDR3 extends over 16 amino acids. Germline CDR1 and CDR2: KGHSH and LQKENI. The V and J ends lost 0 bases and 1 base respectively, with 12 bases between them. CDR3 region: CASSPPQREGNTEAFF. In DNA form, the CDR3 reads TGTGCCAGCTCACCACCCCAGCGGGAGGGGAACACTGAAGCTTTCTTT.

V and J are TRBV4-1 and TRBJ2-3, with D hard to call. Trimming pared 0 bases from V and 2 bases from J, leaving 6 bases between. CDR1 and CDR2 (germline): MGHRA, YSYEKL. The CDR3 spans 14 residues. The CDR3 DNA is TGCGCCAGCAGCCAAGATCCCAACACAGATACGCAGTATTTT. Translating gives CASSQDPNTDTQYF.

This chain links TRBV5-1 with TRBJ2-7; the match to TRBD1 covers 11 bases. The junction had 10 bases not matched to a gene; V was cut back by 7 bases and J by 7 bases. The CDR3 contains 14 residues. Germline V gene lookup returns CDR1 SGHRS and CDR2 YFSETQ. The CDR3 region has the DNA TGCGCCAGCGGTCGGACAGGGGGCCTAGGTGAGCAGTACTTC. Its protein product is CASGRTGGLGEQYF.

The chain uses TRBV28 and TRBJ1-2; the D gene is possibly TRBD1 (6 bases). Germline V gene lookup returns CDR1 MDHEN and CDR2 SYDVKM. The germline V and J ends were trimmed by 4 bases and 9 bases, with 9 bases remaining between them. The length of the CDR3 is 11 residues. DNA for the CDR3: TGTGCCAGCAGTTCCGGGACAAGCTACACCTTC. This codes for CASSSGTSYTF.

The genes are TRBV25-1 and TRBJ2-3; 11 bases match TRBD1. The V gene end was trimmed by 3 bases and the J gene end by 4 bases; junction bases not matched to a gene: 6. This CDR3 spans 16 amino acids. The germline CDR1 and CDR2 sequences are MGHDK and SYGVNS. DNA of the CDR3: TGTGCCAGCAGTGAGCGGACAGGGGGCGAAGCAGATACGCAGTATTTT. Residues: CASSERTGGEADTQYF.

The V and J genes are TRBV10-2 and TRBJ2-2; 7 bases are shared with TRBD1. The CDR3 is 14 residues long. Looked up from germline, CDR1 is WSHSY and CDR2 is SAAADI. After removal of 4 bases from V and 3 bases from J, the junction contained 2 bases not matched to a gene. CDR3: CASSGQGYTGELFF. CDR3 nucleotide sequence: TGCGCCAGCAGTGGACAGGGTTACACCGGGGAGCTGTTTTTT.

This chain joins TRBV5-4 and TRBJ2-1; 13 positions agree with TRBD2. J lost 5 bases, V lost 2 bases, and 4 bases had no gene match. This CDR3 spans 16 amino acids. The germline V gene has CDR1 SGHNT and CDR2 YYREEE (reference sequence). CDR3 in amino acids: CASSFPGLAGDNEQFF. The CDR3 DNA reads TGTGCCAGCAGCTTCCCCGGACTAGCGGGAGACAATGAGCAGTTCTTC.

The chain links TRBV11-2 to TRBJ2-7, with D tentatively TRBD2 (6 bases). Per the germline V gene, CDR1 is SGHAT and CDR2 is FQNNGV. The V gene lost 3 bases and the J gene lost 7 bases, with 16 bases spanning the gap. The CDR3 is made up of 14 amino acids. The CDR3 sequence: CASSFSSPSGEQYF. As DNA, the CDR3 is TGTGCCAGCAGCTTCAGCTCCCCCAGCGGGGAGCAGTACTTC.

The chain employs TRBV5-5 and TRBJ1-6; 7 nucleotides agree with TRBD1. The length of the CDR3 is 14 residues. Germline V gives CDR1 SGHKS, CDR2 YYEKEE (reference sequence). After removal of 4 bases from V and 10 bases from J, the junction contained 8 bases not matched to a gene. The CDR3, as DNA: TGTGCCAGCAGCCCCAGGGACAGCGGATCACCCCTCCACTTT. This sequence encodes CASSPRDSGSPLHF.

This clone was recorded only once. V gene TRBV11-2 combines with J gene TRBJ2-7, with D maybe TRBD1 (6 bases). V lost 0 bases and J lost 4, with 13 bases in between. CDR3 length equals 15 residues. CDR1 is SGHAT, CDR2 FQNNGV, per germline. CDR3 sequence (DNA): TGTGCCAGCAGCTTAGAAAACAGGGCTGGGTACGAGCAGTACTTC. It translates to CASSLENRAGYEQYF. Full variable domain (missing parts from reference TRBV11-2 and TRBJ2-7): EAGVAQSPRYKIIEKRQSVAFWCNPISGHATLYWYQQILGQGPKLLIQFQNNGVVDDSQLPKDRFSAERLKGVDSTLKIQPAKLEDSAVYLCASSLENRAGYEQYFGPGTRLTVT.